This T cell receptor beta chain came from a study of cytomegalovirus exposure and HLA in healthy donors (TCRdb year 2017). At the level of the whole study: According to an earlier analysis of 587 of the donors, some 180 million T cells yielded 100 million or so unique TCR beta sequences and around 300 Gb of sequence data. Approximately 300 gigabases of sequencing data and around 80 million unique TCR sequences made up an early release that covered 640 HLA-typed donors. The genetic ancestry cluster associated with self-reported Caucasian donors included 81% of the approximately 430 genotyped donors. The study aimed to test whether cataloging public T cell receptors could reveal signatures of past pathogen exposure. The study profiled the T cell repertoires of under 700 subjects by immunosequencing and related them to cytomegalovirus serostatus. A separate validation cohort of about 110 different subjects was used in addition to the roughly 700-subject first cohort. To predict cytomegalovirus infection status, the study brought together high-throughput TCR immunosequencing, statistical association of individual TCRs with disease status, and machine learning. A later analysis re-analyzed previously published TCR beta repertoires from 550 to 700 donors and added high-resolution HLA genotyping to study TCR occurrence patterns. The later analysis used no new phenotypic data to find candidate immune exposures, relying instead on TCR beta sequences and their occurrence across donors. An earlier analysis of 500 to 650 of the donors applied high-throughput TCR beta sequencing to assess whether each TCR beta V gene segment acted as functional or pseudogenic. Donor age, sex, ethnicity and CMV serostatus were compiled alongside the repertoire data. A later genetic analysis took genome-wide SNP genotypes for about 65% of the 666 donors and used that subset as a discovery cohort. Every discovery cohort repertoire had been produced on one sequencing platform. HLA typing covered class I and class II loci at four-digit resolution. The number of donors typed differed by locus, with 629-630 for A, B, C, DRB1 and DQB1, roughly 520 for DQA1, 600 to 610 for DPA1, and some 440 for DPB1. About 5 DR-DQ haplotypes were handled as single units for association and clustering, since linkage in the cohort was strong. On average, around 240,000 unique TCR beta nucleotide sequences were sequenced per donor among some 420 genotyped donors of the cohort, with 15% to 20% of those sequences being non-productive.

The cohort was made up of several hundred healthy bone marrow donors. At the time of sampling, all cohort members were nominally healthy, though unrecorded immune exposures were likely present. The donor tested CMV seropositive, placing the donor among the 289 seropositive members of the cohort. A peripheral blood sample was provided by each donor, and peripheral blood mononuclear cells were used for TCR beta sequencing. The Qiagen DNeasy Blood Extraction Kit was used to extract genomic DNA from the blood cell samples. Library prep was done by the immunoSEQ multiplex PCR assay. For the multiplex PCR, a mixture combining 60 forward primers for TCR Vbeta segments and 13 reverse primers for TCR Jbeta segments was used. A multiplex PCR assay on genomic DNA amplified the CDR3 region of rearranged TCR beta genes. The Illumina HiSeq System was used to sequence the amplified TCR beta libraries as 87-base-pair reads. Per the source publication's procedure: Across the roughly 640 repertoires, a later analysis counted some 81 million unique TCR beta chains, approximately 10 million of which were shared by at least two donors. A nearest-neighbor algorithm error-corrected the raw reads and collapsed the reads into unique sequences, merging closely related sequences to remove PCR and sequencing errors. V, D and J gene segments were assigned by aligning CDR3 sequences to IMGT reference sequences. Each retained sequence needed at least a six-nucleotide match to both a V gene segment and a J gene segment. Rearrangements were classified as productive when the CDR3 lacked stop codons and remained in frame with V and J, and all other rearrangements were classified as non-productive. CDR3 was defined by IMGT convention, running from the second conserved V-encoded cysteine to the conserved J-encoded phenylalanine. The earlier analysis of roughly 590 of the donors excluded any sequence lacking an unambiguous match to a single V gene segment. An earlier analysis of fewer than 750 of the donors classified V segments as functional when productive rearrangements were above 56.7% and as segregating when the standard deviation between donors was above 5%. A statistical classification framework was developed to diagnose cytomegalovirus status using the catalog of TCR beta chain sequences. A later analysis assigned V and J genes by comparing TCR nucleotide sequences with IMGT/GENE-DB human TR gene sequences. The TCRdist pipeline was used in a later analysis to assign CDR3 sequences and most-parsimonious VDJ recombination scenarios. In a later analysis, each TCR beta chain was defined by its CDR3 amino acid sequence together with its V-gene family, and reads without a unique V-gene family were excluded. As a way to deal with suspected cross-contamination and a sequencing artifact, a later analysis dropped 450 to 700 nucleotide sequences that were highly shared and had low generation probability. In a later analysis, a clonal expansion index was calculated for each public chain from normalized within-repertoire ranks of inferred template counts. A later analysis computed generation probabilities with a VDJ recombination model fitted to out-of-frame rearrangements, and checked the results against IGoR. In a later analysis, hypergeometric tests were used to score TCR-TCR, TCR-HLA and TCR-CMV co-occurrence, with a repertoire-size bias correction applied to TCR pairs. A later analysis estimated false discovery rates by permuting HLA or CMV assignments 20 times. A later analysis grouped co-occurring TCRs with DBSCAN, adding TCRdist sequence similarity when clustering within HLA-allele-positive subsets. Co-occurrence clustering excluded repertoires with fewer than 30,000 or more than 120,000 public chains, plus five with anomalous nucleotide sharing. The source is immuneACCESS, and TCRdb retained only in-frame sequences with V and J called. Part of the clones is not carried over; for the studies checked, unresolved V genes explain less than half of this, and the remainder is unexplained. The DNA was the basis for D and trimming; V, J and clone size are from that table. The sample includes some 100,000 clones, with under 85% observed a single time. The biggest ten clones account for 2.5% to 3.5% of the sample.

The paper as a whole reports these results and caveats: A further reported finding was that TCR beta sequences accurately predicted the HLA-A and HLA-B alleles for most subjects in the first cohort. The authors suggested that the approach could potentially be generalized to other disease states and immunological phenotypes. The only immune exposure information available for the cohort was CMV serostatus. Strong co-occurrence of HLA alleles, especially DR and DQ, made assigning TCR associations to individual alleles difficult. Correlated functional status among segregating V segments might be attributable to linkage disequilibrium, but an unknown experimental factor could not be ruled out. A few of the identified cytomegalovirus-associated TCR beta chains were confirmed in vitro to be specific for cytomegalovirus antigens. Cytomegalovirus status was reported to be diagnosed by the classifier with high specificity and sensitivity in both the original and validation cohorts. Most TCR sequences were seen in very few donors, while some public TCRs were found in many individuals. In a later genetic analysis, a missense DCLRE1C variant was associated with V-gene and J-gene trimming of TCR beta chains, and the association was replicated in an independent cohort. Because the 87-base-pair reads could not distinguish some IMGT-functional V segments, including TRBV6-2 and TRBV6-3, those segments were excluded. A later analysis found that most CMV-associated TCR beta chains appeared HLA-restricted, with HLA associations seemingly driven largely by CMV exposure. A later analysis associated roughly 17,000 TCR beta sequences with specific HLA alleles at a false discovery rate of 0.05. A cluster of highly shared sequence variants was judged likely to represent a technical artifact of the sequencing pipeline. A later genetic analysis reported fewer N-insertions in productive TCRs among donors in an Asian-associated ancestry cluster than the roughly 700-donor mean. Only TCR beta chains were sequenced in this cohort, and the absence of alpha or paired-chain data limited detectable features. In an earlier analysis of under 600 of the donors, most TCR beta V segments were observed in productive rearrangements about 87% or about 30% of the time, broadly matching IMGT annotations. The presence/absence analyses assumed that sequencing depth was roughly uniform across donors, and that assumption may not be true. A total of 150 or so TCR beta chains were listed by the study as associated with cytomegalovirus. Several of the top co-occurrence clusters appeared to be linked to parvovirus B19, influenza, CMV and Epstein-Barr virus, according to a later analysis. In a later analysis, HLA-associated TCR beta chains were found to be more clonally expanded and to have lower generation probabilities than equally common non-associated chains. A later analysis found that TCR association rates varied across HLA loci, with DRB1 alleles showing the most associated TCRs and HLA-C alleles the fewest. Because HLA typing was missing for some donors at each locus, association tests included only the typed subset. The earlier analysis of some 540 of the donors excluded 15 to 20 rarely observed V segments, including chromosome 9 orphons, because counts were too low.

About this clone: Its antigen is not yet known. No much larger clonotype is one base removed from it; base qualities were not supplied.

CDR1 and CDR2 are read off the germline V gene as SGDLS and YYNGEE. The cysteine opens and the phenylalanine closes a CDR3 of 16 amino acids. CDR3 DNA only is kept here, 48 bases in frame from base 1. V and J lose 2 bases and 0 bases, and a span of 9 bases separates them. The V and J genes are TRBV9 and TRBJ1-6; the D gene is possibly TRBD1, with 6 bases matching. Sequenced sample: PBMCs. This sequence originates from a female donor in good health and CMV-seropositive. The bases are TGTGCCAGCAGCGTCCAGGGGAGCTCCTATAATTCACCCCTCCACTTT. It specifies CASSVQGSSYNSPLHF.